The rows below give T cell receptor beta chains drawn from one sample of a study of T cells after yellow fever vaccination. TCRdb ran MiXCR on the 5' RACE reads and lists one entry per CDR3 protein. This table has 200,000 to 300,000 distinct CDR3 sequences, over 6.5% appearing once. Material: CD4+ T cells sorted from PBMCs, obtained on the day of the yellow fever booster vaccination. Every receptor here comes from a man aged 25 to 40 who received the YFV17D yellow fever vaccine. Both conserved end residues are part of each CDR3. The D gene is left open where the match is weak. Size is omitted from some rows. Given values are once, few, many or a class for expanded clones.

TRBV7-9,NA,NA,TRBJ2-7,TGTGCCAGCAGCTTAGGGGCAGCTATAACCTACGAGCAGTACTTC,CASSLGAAITYEQYF
TRBV7-2,NA,few,TRBJ2-5,TGTGCCAGCAGCTTCGGCTGGAGAGAGACCCAGTACTTC,CASSFGWRETQYF
TRBV7-2,NA,few,TRBJ1-2,TGTGCCAGCAGCTTAGCTAACAGTTATGGCTACACCTTC,CASSLANSYGYTF
TRBV11-2,TRBD2,many,TRBJ2-3,TGTGCCAGCAGCTTAGGTGGTAGAAGGACTAGCGGTACTGCTACGCAGTATTTT,CASSLGGRRTSGTATQYF
TRBV5-1,NA,NA,TRBJ1-3,TGCGCCAGCAGCTCACCGGGACACGGGAACACCATATATTTT,CASSSPGHGNTIYF
TRBV10-2,NA,many,TRBJ2-2,TGCGCCAGCAGGGCGACCGGGGAGCTGTTTTTT,CASRATGELFF
TRBV12-3/TRBV12-4,TRBD2,many,TRBJ2-3,TGTGCCAGCAGTTTATTGGTAGCGGGACCCACAGATACGCAGTATTTT,CASSLLVAGPTDTQYF
TRBV14,TRBD2,few,TRBJ2-2,TGTGCCAGCAGCCTTACTAGCGGGAAGACCTGGGGGGAGCTGTTTTTT,CASSLTSGKTWGELFF
TRBV11-2,TRBD2,once,TRBJ2-5,TGTGCCAGCAGCCTGAACCCGGGGGGGAAAGAGACCCAGTACTTC,CASSLNPGGKETQYF
TRBV12-3/TRBV12-4,NA,few,TRBJ1-2,TGTGCCAGCACCCAGGGAGGTGGTGGCTACACCTTC,CASTQGGGGYTF
TRBV30,NA,few,TRBJ1-4,TGTGCCTGGAGTGTAATCGGGCCATCTAATGAAAAACTGTTTTTT,CAWSVIGPSNEKLFF
TRBV7-2,NA,NA,TRBJ2-5,TGTGCCAGCAGCTCGCGTGGGGGGCGCGGGGAGACCCAGTACTTC,CASSSRGGRGETQYF
TRBV28,NA,NA,TRBJ2-2,TGTGCCAGCATCAACGCCGGGGTCACCGGGGAGCTGTTTTTT,CASINAGVTGELFF
TRBV28,NA,many,TRBJ1-1,TGTGCCAGCAGTCCACCGTCCTCCCTTGAAGCTTTCTTT,CASSPPSSLEAFF
TRBV2,TRBD1,many,TRBJ2-1,TGTGCCAGCAGGGGGACAGGGGGAGTTTACAATGAGCAGTTCTTC,CASRGTGGVYNEQFF
TRBV9,NA,NA,TRBJ2-7,TGTGCCAGCAGCTCAAGGGAGTCATGGTTTCTGTACTTC,CASSSRESWFLYF
TRBV20-1,NA,few,TRBJ2-7,TGCAGTGCTAGTCTCGGTAGAGGTTACGAGCAGTACTTC,CSASLGRGYEQYF
TRBV6-2/TRBV6-3,NA,few,TRBJ1-2,TGTGCCAGCAAAACAACGAACGGGGACTATGGCTACACCTTC,CASKTTNGDYGYTF
TRBV20-1,NA,few,TRBJ1-5,TGCAGTGTAACCAAACCCTCAAGCAAGGGGGTTAGCAATCAGCCCCAGCATTTT,CSVTKPSSKGVSNQPQHF
TRBV10-2,NA,many,TRBJ2-1,TGCGCCAGCAGCCCTGGGGTACCTTCCTACAATGAGCAGTTCTTC,CASSPGVPSYNEQFF
TRBV5-1,NA,few,TRBJ2-3,TGCGCCAGCAGCTTCGGGGAGCATACGCAGTATTTT,CASSFGEHTQYF
TRBV7-2,TRBD2,many,TRBJ2-6,TGTGCCAGCAGCCCGGGACTAGCGGGAGTCTGGGCCAACGTCCTGACTTTC,CASSPGLAGVWANVLTF
TRBV20-1,NA,few,TRBJ2-1,TGCAGTGCCACAAGCGGAAGGGGGAACAATGAGCAGTTCTTC,CSATSGRGNNEQFF
TRBV5-1,TRBD2,many,TRBJ2-5,TGCGCCAGCAGCTTTCTAGCGGGAGGTGAGACCCAGTACTTC,CASSFLAGGETQYF
TRBV21-1,NA,NA,TRBJ2-7,TGTGCCAGCAGCAAAGAAGTCGGGTGGGGTCTGAGGTGCGAGCGCCGCTCCTACGAGCAGTACTTC,CASSKEVGWGLRCERRSYEQYF
TRBV5-4,TRBD2,few,TRBJ2-5,TGTGCCAGCAGCTCGAGGCGGGGGGAGGAGACCCAGTACTTC,CASSSRRGEETQYF
TRBV20-1,TRBD1,few,TRBJ1-5,TGCAGTGCTAGAGGCCAGGGGGACAGGGGAAGTAGCAATCAGCCCCAGCATTTT,CSARGQGDRGSSNQPQHF
TRBV7-3,NA,many,TRBJ2-1,TGTGCCAGCAGCTTGGGCGGGACAATGATTCAGTTCTTC,CASSLGGTMIQFF
TRBV9,TRBD2,few,TRBJ2-1,TGTGCCAGCAGCGTAGGGCTAGCGGGAGGGGGGAATGAGCAGTTCTTC,CASSVGLAGGGNEQFF
TRBV20-1,NA,NA,TRBJ2-7,TGCAGTGCTAGAGATAGTGGGACTTACCCCTACGAGCAGTACTTC,CSARDSGTYPYEQYF
TRBV12-3/TRBV12-4,TRBD2,many,TRBJ2-5,TGTGCCAGCAGCCCTTCGAGCGGGAGAAGGAAGACCCAGTACTTC,CASSPSSGRRKTQYF
TRBV12-3/TRBV12-4,NA,NA,TRBJ2-2,TGTGCCAGCAGTTTATTTCGGGCCGGGGAGCTGTTTTTT,CASSLFRAGELFF
TRBV28,NA,few,TRBJ2-1,TGTGCCAGGCTACCTAGCTACAATGAGCAGTTCTTC,CARLPSYNEQFF
TRBV29-1,TRBD1,few,TRBJ1-2,TGCAGCGATTTACAGGGGAGAGGACTCGTGGGCTACACCTTC,CSDLQGRGLVGYTF
TRBV4-2,TRBD2,many,TRBJ2-1,TGTGCCAGCAGCCAAGCTGGGACTAGCGGGGGCCATGAGCAGTTCTTC,CASSQAGTSGGHEQFF
TRBV20-1,NA,NA,TRBJ2-4,TGCAGTGCTAGAGATTGGCAGGGGCGAGATGGGGTAGCCAAAAACATTCAGTACTTC,CSARDWQGRDGVAKNIQYF
TRBV5-1,TRBD2,many,TRBJ2-3,TGCGCCAGCAGCCGCGCGGGAGCGGGGACAGATACGCAGTATTTT,CASSRAGAGTDTQYF
TRBV6-5,NA,many,TRBJ2-3,TGTGCCAGCAGTTACGAGAGCGGGAGCACAGATACGCAGTATTTT,CASSYESGSTDTQYF
TRBV20-1,NA,many,TRBJ1-1,TGCAGTGCTAGAGTTTCGGGCCGAGAGACTGAAGCTTTCTTT,CSARVSGRETEAFF
TRBV7-9,NA,NA,TRBJ2-7,TGTGCCAGCAGCTTAGCGGACAGACAGCATTACGAGCAGTACTTC,CASSLADRQHYEQYF
TRBV28,NA,few,TRBJ2-5,TGTGCCAGCAGTTCCTGGGCAGAGACCCAGTACTTC,CASSSWAETQYF
TRBV20-1,NA,NA,TRBJ1-1,TGCAGTGCTAGGAACACTGAAGCTTTCTTT,CSARNTEAFF
TRBV7-2,NA,NA,TRBJ2-1,TGTGCCAGCAGCTTAGTGACCGCCCGCAATGAGCAGTTCTTC,CASSLVTARNEQFF
TRBV7-2,TRBD2,few,TRBJ2-5,TGTGCCAGCAGCTTAAGTGCGGGAGTTGACCAAACCCAGTACTTC,CASSLSAGVDQTQYF
TRBV20-1,NA,once,TRBJ2-7,TGCTGTGCTAGAGATTACAGTGGAGCTCGGGGTCGCCCCTACGAGCAGTACTTC,CCARDYSGARGRPYEQYF
TRBV6-5,NA,many,TRBJ2-2,TGTGCCACCCGAACGCACACCGGGGAGCTGTTTTTT,CATRTHTGELFF
TRBV5-1,NA,many,TRBJ2-3,TGCGCCAGCAGCTTGGTCCCTAGCATCGCACAAGATACGCAGTATTTT,CASSLVPSIAQDTQYF
TRBV7-9,NA,many,TRBJ2-2,TGTGCCAGCAGCTTAGGTGGGACAATCGCGAACACCGGGGAGCTGTTTTTT,CASSLGGTIANTGELFF
TRBV7-7,TRBD2,many,TRBJ2-5,TGTGCTAGCAGCTTAGTAGCGGGCGGGGAGACCCAGTACTTC,CASSLVAGGETQYF
TRBV18,NA,NA,TRBJ1-2,TGTGCCAGCTCACCCGGGACACCACAAGGCTACACCTTC,CASSPGTPQGYTF